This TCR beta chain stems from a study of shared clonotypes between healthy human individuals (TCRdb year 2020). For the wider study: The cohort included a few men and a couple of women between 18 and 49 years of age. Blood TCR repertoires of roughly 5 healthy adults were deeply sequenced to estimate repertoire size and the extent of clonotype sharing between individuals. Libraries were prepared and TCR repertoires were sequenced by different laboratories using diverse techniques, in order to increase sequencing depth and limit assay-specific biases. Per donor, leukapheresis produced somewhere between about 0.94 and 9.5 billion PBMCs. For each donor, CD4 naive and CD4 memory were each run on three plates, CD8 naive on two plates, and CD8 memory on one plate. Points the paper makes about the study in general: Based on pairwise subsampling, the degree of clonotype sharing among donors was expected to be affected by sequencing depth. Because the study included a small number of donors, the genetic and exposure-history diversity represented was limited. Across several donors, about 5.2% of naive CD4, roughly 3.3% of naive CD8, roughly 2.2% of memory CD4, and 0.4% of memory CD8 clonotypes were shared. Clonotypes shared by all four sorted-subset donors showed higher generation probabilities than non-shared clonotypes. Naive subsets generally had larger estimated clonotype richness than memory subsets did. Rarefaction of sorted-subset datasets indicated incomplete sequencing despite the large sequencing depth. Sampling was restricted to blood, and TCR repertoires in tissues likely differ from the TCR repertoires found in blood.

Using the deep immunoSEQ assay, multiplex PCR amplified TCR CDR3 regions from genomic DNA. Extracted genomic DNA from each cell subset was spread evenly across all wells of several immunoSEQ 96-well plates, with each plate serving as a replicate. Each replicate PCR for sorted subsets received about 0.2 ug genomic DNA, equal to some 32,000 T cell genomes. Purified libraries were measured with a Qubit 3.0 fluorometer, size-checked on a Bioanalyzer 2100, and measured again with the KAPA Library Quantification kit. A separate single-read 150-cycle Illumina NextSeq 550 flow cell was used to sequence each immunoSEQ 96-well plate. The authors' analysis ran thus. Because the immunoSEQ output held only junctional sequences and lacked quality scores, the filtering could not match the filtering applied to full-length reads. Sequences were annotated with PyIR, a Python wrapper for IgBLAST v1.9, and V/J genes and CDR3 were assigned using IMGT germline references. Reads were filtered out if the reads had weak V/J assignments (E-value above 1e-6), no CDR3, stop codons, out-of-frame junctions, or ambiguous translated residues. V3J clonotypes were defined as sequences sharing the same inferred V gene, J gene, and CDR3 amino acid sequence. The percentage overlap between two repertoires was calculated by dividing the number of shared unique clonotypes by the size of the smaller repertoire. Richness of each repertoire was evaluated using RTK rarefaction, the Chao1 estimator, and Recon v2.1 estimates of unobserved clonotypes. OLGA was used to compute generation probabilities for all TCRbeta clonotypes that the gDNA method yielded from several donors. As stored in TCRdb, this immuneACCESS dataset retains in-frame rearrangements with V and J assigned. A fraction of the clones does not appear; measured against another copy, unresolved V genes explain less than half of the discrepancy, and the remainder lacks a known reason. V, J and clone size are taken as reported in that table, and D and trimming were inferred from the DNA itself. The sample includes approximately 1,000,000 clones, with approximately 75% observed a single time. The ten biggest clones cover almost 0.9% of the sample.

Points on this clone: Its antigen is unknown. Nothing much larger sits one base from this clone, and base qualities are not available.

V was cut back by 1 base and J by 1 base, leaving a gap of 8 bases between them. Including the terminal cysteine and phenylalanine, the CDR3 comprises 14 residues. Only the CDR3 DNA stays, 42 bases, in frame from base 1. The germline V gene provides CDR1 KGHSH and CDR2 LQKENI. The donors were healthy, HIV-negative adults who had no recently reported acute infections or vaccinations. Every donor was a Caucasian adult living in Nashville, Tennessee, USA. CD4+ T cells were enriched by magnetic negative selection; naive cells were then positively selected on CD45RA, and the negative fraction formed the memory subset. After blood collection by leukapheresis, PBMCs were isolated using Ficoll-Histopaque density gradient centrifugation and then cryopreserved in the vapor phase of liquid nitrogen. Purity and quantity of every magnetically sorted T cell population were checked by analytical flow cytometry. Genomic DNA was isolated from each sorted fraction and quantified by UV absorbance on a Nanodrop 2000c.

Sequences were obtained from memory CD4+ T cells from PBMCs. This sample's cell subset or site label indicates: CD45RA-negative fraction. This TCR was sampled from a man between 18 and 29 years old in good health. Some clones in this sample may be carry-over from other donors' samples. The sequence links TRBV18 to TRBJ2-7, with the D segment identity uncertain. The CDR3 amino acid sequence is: CASSPQYNSYEQYF. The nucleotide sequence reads TGTGCCAGCTCACCACAGTATAATTCCTACGAGCAGTACTTC.